These T cell receptor beta chains were read from a single sample in a study of Ad26.COV2.S vaccination and SARS-CoV-2 variants. Sequenced by immunoSEQ multiplex PCR; TCRdb stores in-frame clones only, minus some. The sample carries around 370,000 clones, roughly nine tenths recorded once. The sample consisted of peripheral blood, taken after recovery from COVID-19. The receptors here all came from a human donor who had recovered from COVID-19. CDR3s include the opening cysteine and the closing phenylalanine or tryptophan. Fields, in order: J gene, CDR3 length, V gene, D gene, CDR3 DNA, CDR3 protein. D genes are given only for firm matches.

J: TRBJ2-5; length: 16; V: TRBV5-3; D: TRBD2; DNA: TGTGCCAGAAGCGCAGGACTAGCGGGGGTCCAAGAGACCCAGTACTTC; CDR3: CARSAGLAGVQETQYF
J: TRBJ2-1; length: 17; V: TRBV3-1/TRBV3-2; D: TRBD1; DNA: TGTGCCAGCAGCCAAGAGGCCGGGACAGGGTGTCCGAATGAGCAGTTCTTC; CDR3: CASSQEAGTGCPNEQFF
J: TRBJ1-3; length: 14; V: TRBV6-5; D: TRBD1; DNA: TGTGCCAGCAGTCGGACAGGAAAGGGAAACACCATATATTTT; CDR3: CASSRTGKGNTIYF
J: TRBJ2-5; length: 15; V: TRBV6-1; D: TRBD2; DNA: TGTGCCAGCAGTGAACTAGCGGGGGGGCAAGAGACCCAGTACTTC; CDR3: CASSELAGGQETQYF
J: TRBJ2-5; length: 11; V: TRBV29-1; D: TRBD1; DNA: TGCAGCATAACAGGGGGGAAGACCCAGTACTTC; CDR3: CSITGGKTQYF
J: TRBJ1-1; length: 13; V: TRBV2; D: NA; DNA: TGTGCCAGCAGTGATCGATTGGAGGGGACAGCTTTCTTT; CDR3: CASSDRLEGTAFF
J: TRBJ1-1; length: 13; V: TRBV4-2; D: NA; DNA: TGTGCCAGCAGCCAAGCAGTGAACACTGAAGCTTTCTTT; CDR3: CASSQAVNTEAFF
J: TRBJ1-2; length: 16; V: TRBV10-3; D: TRBD1; DNA: TGTGCCATCAGTGGACAATCCGGGACAGAAAACTATGGCTACACCTTC; CDR3: CAISGQSGTENYGYTF
J: TRBJ2-7; length: 14; V: TRBV6-5; D: TRBD2; DNA: TGTGCCAGCAGTTACAGCCTAGCGGGGGGCGAGCAGTACTTC; CDR3: CASSYSLAGGEQYF
J: TRBJ1-2; length: 15; V: TRBV5-4; D: TRBD1; DNA: TGTGCCAGCAGCGGGCGTGGACAGGGACGCTATGGCTACACCTTC; CDR3: CASSGRGQGRYGYTF
J: TRBJ1-5; length: 15; V: TRBV28; D: NA; DNA: TGTGCCAGCGCTGGGGGTACGTATAGCAATCAGCCCCAGCATTTT; CDR3: CASAGGTYSNQPQHF
J: TRBJ1-5; length: 13; V: TRBV6-4; D: NA; DNA: TGTGCCAGCAGTCCCCGGGGCAATCAGCCCCAGCATTTT; CDR3: CASSPRGNQPQHF
J: TRBJ1-4; length: 13; V: TRBV2; D: TRBD1; DNA: TGTGCCACCCGAACAGGGGGCAATGAAAAACTGTTTTTT; CDR3: CATRTGGNEKLFF
J: TRBJ2-7; length: 15; V: TRBV3-1/TRBV3-2; D: NA; DNA: TGTGCCAGCAGCCCGGGCAGGGGGGGAACCTACGAGCAGTACTTC; CDR3: CASSPGRGGTYEQYF
J: TRBJ1-2; length: 12; V: TRBV5-6; D: NA; DNA: TGTGCCAGCAGCCGGGCTGAGGGTGGCTACACCTTC; CDR3: CASSRAEGGYTF
J: TRBJ2-2; length: 15; V: TRBV7-9; D: TRBD1; DNA: TGTGCCAGCAGCCCAGGACAGGTGGAAACCGGGGAGCTGTTTTTT; CDR3: CASSPGQVETGELFF